The clone carrying this T cell receptor (beta chain) was counted ten times or more. The antigen is undetermined. The entry originates in a study of cytotoxic CD8 clonotypes in ibrutinib-treated CLL. General observations from the study: Clonality went higher at ibrutinib response and then dropped back toward baseline at progression. Once treatment began, public clonotypes, which were uncommon, contracted or stayed stable.

This CDR3 has 14 amino acids. V lost 0 bases, J lost 5 bases, and 11 bases lay in between. Germline loops: CDR1 SGDLS, CDR2 YYNGEE. Here immunoSEQ multiplex PCR was the method, and the copy in TCRdb shows in-frame clones only, minus some. This table has tens of thousands of clones, over 45% appearing once. The sequencing here drew on PBMCs, taken before ibrutinib treatment. The chain couples TRBV9 to TRBJ1-1; the D is unclear. The TCR originated in a human donor with chronic lymphocytic leukemia. The CDR3 nucleotides read TGTGCCAGCAGCGTAGCTTACAGAGGAACTGAAGCTTTCTTT. This gives the protein CASSVAYRGTEAFF.